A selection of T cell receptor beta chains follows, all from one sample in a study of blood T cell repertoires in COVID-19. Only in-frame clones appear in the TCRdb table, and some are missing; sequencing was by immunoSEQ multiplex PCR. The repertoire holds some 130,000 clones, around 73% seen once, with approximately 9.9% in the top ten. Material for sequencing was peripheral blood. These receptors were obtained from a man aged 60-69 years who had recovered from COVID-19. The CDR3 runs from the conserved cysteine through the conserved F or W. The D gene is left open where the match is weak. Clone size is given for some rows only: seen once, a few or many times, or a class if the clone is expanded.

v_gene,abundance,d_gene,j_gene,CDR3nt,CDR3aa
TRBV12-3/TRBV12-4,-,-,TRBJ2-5,TGTGCCAGCGCAGATCAAGAGACCCAGTACTTC,CASADQETQYF
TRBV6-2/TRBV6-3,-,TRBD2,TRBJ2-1,TGTGCCAGCAGTTACACGCCTCAGAGGGTAGCGGGAAAGAGAAGAAATGAGCAGTTCTTC,CASSYTPQRVAGKRRNEQFF
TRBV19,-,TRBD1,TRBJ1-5,TGTGCCAGTAGTACCTTCGGACAGGGGAGCAATCAGCCCCAGCATTTT,CASSTFGQGSNQPQHF
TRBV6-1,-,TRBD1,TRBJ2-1,TGTGCCAGCAGTGAAGCCGGACAGGGCTCTCTTGATGAGCAGTTCTTC,CASSEAGQGSLDEQFF
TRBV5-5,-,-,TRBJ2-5,TGTGCCAGCAGCTTCCTGGGGGGAGCTGAGGAGACCCAGTACTTC,CASSFLGGAEETQYF
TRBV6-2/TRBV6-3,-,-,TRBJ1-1,TGTGCCAGCAGTTTCCCCAGGGGAACTGAAGCTTTCTTT,CASSFPRGTEAFF
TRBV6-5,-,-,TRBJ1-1,TGTGCCAGCAGTTACTCCCCGTGGAGGGGGGGCACTGAAGCTTTCTTT,CASSYSPWRGGTEAFF
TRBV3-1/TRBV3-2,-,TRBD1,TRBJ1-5,TGTGCCAGCAGTGGGACAGGAGGGCAGCCCCAGCATTTT,CASSGTGGQPQHF
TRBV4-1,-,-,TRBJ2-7,TGCGCCAGCAGCCAAGTCCCCCGGGATTTCTACGAGCAGTACTTC,CASSQVPRDFYEQYF
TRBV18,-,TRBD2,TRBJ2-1,TGTGCCAGCTCGGGACTAGCGGGAGTAAAGAGCTCCTACAATGAGCAGTTCTTC,CASSGLAGVKSSYNEQFF
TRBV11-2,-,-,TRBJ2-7,TGTGCCAGCAGCGCCAGACAGCCAGCCTACGAGCAGTACTTC,CASSARQPAYEQYF
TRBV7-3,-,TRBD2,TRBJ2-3,TGTGCCAGCAGCTTAGATAGCGGGGGCGTTCCCCCCACAGATACGCAGTATTTT,CASSLDSGGVPPTDTQYF
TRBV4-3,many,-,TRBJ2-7,TGCGCCAGCAGCCAAGAATCTAGAGACTACGAGCAGTACTTC,CASSQESRDYEQYF